This entry concerns a single T cell receptor (beta chain). Produced via immunoSEQ multiplex PCR; TCRdb's table is partial and in-frame only. The sample carries 25,000 or so clones, about 90% recorded once. Every patient's tumor was robustly positive for Merkel cell polyomavirus Large T antigen on immunohistochemistry. This entry comes from a study of tumor-infiltrating T cells and Merkel cell polyomavirus. The wider study: The T cells studied were KLL-specific CD8+ cells against Merkel polyomavirus.

The CDR3 contains 15 residues. CDR1 and CDR2 (germline): SGHTA, FQGNSA. V lost 5 bases and J lost 1, with 12 bases in between. The V call is TRBV7-2, the J call TRBJ1-5, with no clear D. Sequencing was carried out using lymph node tissue. The sequence came from a man between 45 and 60 years old with Merkel cell carcinoma. CDR3 coding DNA: TGTGCCAGCAGCCCAGATTCTAGCAGCAATCAGCCCCAGCATTTT. It yields the protein CASSPDSSSNQPQHF.